This T cell receptor (beta chain) was obtained from a study of CD8 T cells in ankylosing spondylitis. Findings and caveats of the study: Blood of patients with ankylosing spondylitis appeared to be characterized by a TCR beta motif of eight highly homologous variants. Past research had described some motif variants in reactive arthritis synovial fluid and blood.

This CDR3 is 14 amino acids long. Germline assignment: CDR1 KGHSH and CDR2 LQKENI. Unmatched junction bases numbered 6, after V lost 2 bases and J lost 9 bases. For this clonotype: Its antigen remains unknown.

TCRdb redid the calling of the 5' RACE reads with MiXCR, one entry per CDR3 protein. The repertoire consists of 650,000 to 800,000 distinct CDR3 sequences, with roughly 19% occurring once and the leading ten covering 19%. The TCR comes from a male donor with ankylosing spondylitis. The gene calls are TRBV18 and TRBJ2-1; TRBD1 matches at 8 bases. Specimen: blood, either unsorted or a sorted T cell fraction (not recorded which). CDR3 loop: CASSPGSRGPEQFF. The CDR3, as DNA: TGTGCCAGCTCACCAGGATCCAGGGGGCCTGAGCAGTTCTTC.